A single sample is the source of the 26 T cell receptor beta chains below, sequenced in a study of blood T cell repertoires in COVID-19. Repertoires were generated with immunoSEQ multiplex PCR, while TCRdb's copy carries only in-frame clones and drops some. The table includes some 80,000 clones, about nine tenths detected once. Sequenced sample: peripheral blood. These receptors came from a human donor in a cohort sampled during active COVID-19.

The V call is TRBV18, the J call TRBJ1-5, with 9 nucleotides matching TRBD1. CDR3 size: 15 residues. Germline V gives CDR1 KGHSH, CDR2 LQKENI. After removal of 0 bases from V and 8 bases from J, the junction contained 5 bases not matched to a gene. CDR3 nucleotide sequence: TGTGCCAGCTCACCACCGGACAGGGGCTTGGAGCCCCAGCATTTT. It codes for CASSPPDRGLEPQHF.

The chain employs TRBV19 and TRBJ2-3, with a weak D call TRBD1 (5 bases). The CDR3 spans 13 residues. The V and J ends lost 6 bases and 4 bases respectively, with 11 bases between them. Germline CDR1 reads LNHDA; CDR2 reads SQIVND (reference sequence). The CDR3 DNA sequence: TGTGCCAGTAGGAAACAAGGGGCAGATACGCAGTATTTT. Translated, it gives CASRKQGADTQYF.

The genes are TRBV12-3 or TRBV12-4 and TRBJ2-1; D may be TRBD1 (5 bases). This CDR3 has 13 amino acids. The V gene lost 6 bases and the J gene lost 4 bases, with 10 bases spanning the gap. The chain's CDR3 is CASRSQVYNEQFF. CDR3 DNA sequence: TGTGCCAGCAGATCACAGGTATACAATGAGCAGTTCTTC.

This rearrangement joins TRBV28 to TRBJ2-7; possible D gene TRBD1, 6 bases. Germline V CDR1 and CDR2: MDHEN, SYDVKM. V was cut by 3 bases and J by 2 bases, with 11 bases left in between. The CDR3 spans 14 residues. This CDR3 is CASSLRQAPYEQYF. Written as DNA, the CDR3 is TGTGCCAGCAGTTTGAGACAGGCCCCCTACGAGCAGTACTTC.

CDR3 bases: TGCGCCAGCAGCCAAGATATCCGGGGCGGGAGCTACGAGCAGTACTTC. Its protein product is CASSQDIRGGSYEQYF. The rearrangement joins TRBV4-3 to TRBJ2-7; TRBD2 aligns across 7 bases. The trim removed 0 bases at V and 3 bases at J, leaving 8 bases unmatched. The CDR3 covers 16 residues. CDR1 and CDR2 from the germline V gene are LGHNA and YSLEER.

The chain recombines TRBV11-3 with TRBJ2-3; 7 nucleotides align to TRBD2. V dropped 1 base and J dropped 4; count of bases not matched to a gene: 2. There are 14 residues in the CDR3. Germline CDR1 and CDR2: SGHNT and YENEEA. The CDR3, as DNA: TGTGCCAGCAGCTTAGGGGGGGGGTCAGATACGCAGTATTTT. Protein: CASSLGGGSDTQYF.

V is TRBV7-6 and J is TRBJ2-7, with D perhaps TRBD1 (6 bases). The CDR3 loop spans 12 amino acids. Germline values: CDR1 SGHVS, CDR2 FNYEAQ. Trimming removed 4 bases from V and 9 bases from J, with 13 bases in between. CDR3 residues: CASSSFDRPQYF. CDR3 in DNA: TGTGCCAGCAGCTCCTTCGACAGGCCGCAGTACTTC.

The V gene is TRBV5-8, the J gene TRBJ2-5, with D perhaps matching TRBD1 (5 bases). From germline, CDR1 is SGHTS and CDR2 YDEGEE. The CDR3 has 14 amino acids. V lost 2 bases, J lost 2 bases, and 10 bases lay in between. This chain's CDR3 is CASSFPQVQETQYF. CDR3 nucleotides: TGTGCCAGCAGCTTCCCACAGGTACAAGAGACCCAGTACTTC.

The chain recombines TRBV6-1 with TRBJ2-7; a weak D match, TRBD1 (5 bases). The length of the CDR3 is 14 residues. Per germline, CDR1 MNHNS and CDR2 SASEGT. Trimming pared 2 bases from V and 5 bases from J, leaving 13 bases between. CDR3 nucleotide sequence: TGTGCCAGCAGTGAATCTGGGGCCCAAAACGAGCAGTACTTC. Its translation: CASSESGAQNEQYF.

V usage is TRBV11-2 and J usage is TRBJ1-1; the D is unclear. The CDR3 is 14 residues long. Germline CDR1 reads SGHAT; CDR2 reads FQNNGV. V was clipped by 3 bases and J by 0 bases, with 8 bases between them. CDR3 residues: CASSFGVMNTEAFF. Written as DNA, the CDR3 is TGTGCCAGCAGCTTCGGGGTCATGAACACTGAAGCTTTCTTT.

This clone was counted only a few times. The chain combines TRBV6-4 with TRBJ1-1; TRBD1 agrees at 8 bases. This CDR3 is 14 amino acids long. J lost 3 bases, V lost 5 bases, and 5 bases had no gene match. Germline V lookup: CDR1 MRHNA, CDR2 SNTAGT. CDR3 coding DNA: TGTGCCAGCAGTCTATGGACAGGGCACACTGAAGCTTTCTTT. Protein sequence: CASSLWTGHTEAFF.

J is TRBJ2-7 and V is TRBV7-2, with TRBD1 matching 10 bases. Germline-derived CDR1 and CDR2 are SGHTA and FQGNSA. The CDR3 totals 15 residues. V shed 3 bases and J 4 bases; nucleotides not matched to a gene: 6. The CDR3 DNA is TGTGCCAGCAGCTTCACTCCGGGACAGGGGTACGAGCAGTACTTC. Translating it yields CASSFTPGQGYEQYF.

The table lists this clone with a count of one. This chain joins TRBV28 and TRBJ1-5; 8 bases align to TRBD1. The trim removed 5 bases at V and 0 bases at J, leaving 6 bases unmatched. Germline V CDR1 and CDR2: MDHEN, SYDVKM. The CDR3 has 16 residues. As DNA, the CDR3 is TGTGCCAGCAGTACTCGGACAGGGTATAGCAATCAGCCCCAGCATTTT. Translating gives CASSTRTGYSNQPQHF.

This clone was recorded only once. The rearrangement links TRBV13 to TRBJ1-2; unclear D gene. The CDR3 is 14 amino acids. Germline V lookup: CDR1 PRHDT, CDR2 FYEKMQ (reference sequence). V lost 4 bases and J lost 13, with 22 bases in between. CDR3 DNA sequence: TGTGCCAGCAGCTCATCCCGGCCGACAAACCCATCCACCTTC. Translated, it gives CASSSSRPTNPSTF. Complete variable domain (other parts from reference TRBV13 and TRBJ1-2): AAGVIQSPRHLIKEKRETATLKCYPIPRHDTVYWYQQGPGQDPQFLISFYEKMQSDKGSIPDRFSAQQFSDYHSELNMSSLELGDSALYFCASSSSRPTNPSTFGSGTRLTVV.

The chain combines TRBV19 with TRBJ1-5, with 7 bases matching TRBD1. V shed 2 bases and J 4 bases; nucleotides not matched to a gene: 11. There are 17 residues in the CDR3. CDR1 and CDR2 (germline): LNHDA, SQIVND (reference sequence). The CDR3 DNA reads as TGTGCCAGTAGTATATTCGGCCAGGGGGAAGAAAATCAGCCCCAGCATTTT. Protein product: CASSIFGQGEENQPQHF. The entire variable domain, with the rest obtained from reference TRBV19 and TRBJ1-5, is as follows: DGGITQSPKYLFRKEGQNVTLSCEQNLNHDAMYWYRQDPGQGLRLIYYSQIVNDFQKGDIAEGYSVSREKKESFPLTVTSAQKNPTAFYLCASSIFGQGEENQPQHFGDGTRLSIL.

CDR3 sequence: CASSNSGGDYNEQFF. The CDR3 nucleotides are TGTGCCAGCAGCAATAGCGGGGGCGACTACAATGAGCAGTTCTTC. This rearrangement joins TRBV7-2 to TRBJ2-1, with 9 bases lining up with TRBD2. V was pared by 5 bases and J by 3 bases, with 5 bases of the junction left unmatched. The CDR3 runs to 15 residues. In germline, CDR1 is SGHTA, CDR2 FQGNSA.

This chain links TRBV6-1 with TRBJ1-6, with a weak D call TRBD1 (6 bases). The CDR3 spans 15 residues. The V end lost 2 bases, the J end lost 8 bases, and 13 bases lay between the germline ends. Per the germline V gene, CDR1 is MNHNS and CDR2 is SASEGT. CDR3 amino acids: CASSEHGQTDSPLHF. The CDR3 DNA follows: TGTGCCAGCAGTGAACATGGACAGACCGATTCACCCCTCCACTTT.

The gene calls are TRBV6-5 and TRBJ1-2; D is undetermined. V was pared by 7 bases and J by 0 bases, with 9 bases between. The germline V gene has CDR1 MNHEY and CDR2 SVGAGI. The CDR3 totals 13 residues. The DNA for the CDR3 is TGTGCCAGCACCGCAGGTCCTAACTATGGCTACACCTTC. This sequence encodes CASTAGPNYGYTF.

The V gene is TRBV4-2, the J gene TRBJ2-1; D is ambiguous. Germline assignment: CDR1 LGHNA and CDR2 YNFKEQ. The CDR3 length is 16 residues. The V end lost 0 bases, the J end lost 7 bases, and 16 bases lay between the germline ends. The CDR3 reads CASSQDRGNLGNEQFF. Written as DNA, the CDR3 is TGTGCCAGCAGCCAAGATCGCGGTAATCTCGGGAATGAGCAGTTCTTC.

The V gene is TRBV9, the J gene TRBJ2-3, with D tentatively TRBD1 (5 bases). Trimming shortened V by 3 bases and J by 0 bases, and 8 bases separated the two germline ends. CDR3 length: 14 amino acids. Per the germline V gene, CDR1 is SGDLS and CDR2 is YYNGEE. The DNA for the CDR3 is TGTGCCAGCAGCGCAGGGTTCAGCACAGATACGCAGTATTTT. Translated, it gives CASSAGFSTDTQYF.

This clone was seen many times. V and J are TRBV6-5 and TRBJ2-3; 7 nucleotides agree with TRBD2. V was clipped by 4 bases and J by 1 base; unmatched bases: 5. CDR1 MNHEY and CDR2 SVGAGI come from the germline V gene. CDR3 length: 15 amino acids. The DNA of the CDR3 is TGTGCCAGCAGTTTACGGGGGGAGGGCACAGATACGCAGTATTTT. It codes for CASSLRGEGTDTQYF.

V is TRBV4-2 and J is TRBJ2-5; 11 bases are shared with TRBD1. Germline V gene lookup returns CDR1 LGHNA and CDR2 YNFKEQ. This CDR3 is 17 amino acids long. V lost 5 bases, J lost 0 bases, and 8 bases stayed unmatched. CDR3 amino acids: CASSTGQGARYQETQYF. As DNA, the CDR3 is TGTGCCAGCAGCACCGGACAGGGGGCGAGGTACCAAGAGACCCAGTACTTC.

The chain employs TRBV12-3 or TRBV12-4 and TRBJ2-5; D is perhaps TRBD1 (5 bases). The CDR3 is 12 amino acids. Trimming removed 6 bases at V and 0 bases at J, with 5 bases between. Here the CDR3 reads CASSRDQETQYF. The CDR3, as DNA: TGTGCCAGCAGCAGGGACCAAGAGACCCAGTACTTC.

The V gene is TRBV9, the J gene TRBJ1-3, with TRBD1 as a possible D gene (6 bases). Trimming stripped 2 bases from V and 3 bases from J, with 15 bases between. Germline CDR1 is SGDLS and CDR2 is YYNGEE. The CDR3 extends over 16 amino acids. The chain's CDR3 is CASSVEAGGSGNTIYF. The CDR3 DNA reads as TGTGCCAGCAGCGTCGAGGCGGGGGGCAGTGGAAACACCATATATTTT.

Here the CDR3 reads CASSGTGTGRTGELFF. Written as DNA, the CDR3 is TGTGCCAGCAGCGGGACCGGGACAGGGAGGACCGGGGAGCTGTTTTTT. The chain is built from TRBV13 and TRBJ2-2; TRBD1 agrees at 9 bases. The V segment lost 5 bases and the J segment 5 bases; nucleotides outside the gene matches: 9. Per the germline V gene, CDR1 is PRHDT and CDR2 is FYEKMQ (reference sequence). The CDR3 is made up of 16 amino acids.

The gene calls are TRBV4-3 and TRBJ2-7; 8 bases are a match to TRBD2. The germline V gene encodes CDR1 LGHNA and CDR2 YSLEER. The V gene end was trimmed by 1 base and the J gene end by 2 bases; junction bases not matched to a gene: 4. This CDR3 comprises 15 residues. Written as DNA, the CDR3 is TGCGCCAGCAGCCAAGGCGGGGGGCCGACCTACGAGCAGTACTTC. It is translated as CASSQGGGPTYEQYF.